The source of this T cell receptor beta chain is a study of T cells in Graves' hyperthyroidism and ophthalmopathy. This CDR3 contains 13 residues. Germline-derived CDR1 and CDR2 are SGHDN and FVKESK. Template material for amplifying TCR beta CDR3 regions consisted of RNA transcripts. First-round RT-PCR targeting the TCR CDR3 was performed with the HTBI primer set. One entry per CDR3 protein, called by TCRdb with MiXCR from the multiplex PCR reads. The data contain roughly 570,000 distinct CDR3 sequences, around 16% of them singletons. A remark on this clonotype: A read error may explain this, as a much larger clone is one base away.

This sequence joins TRBV14 and TRBJ2-7; D remains unclear. The specimen was blood. The source is a woman between 25 and 40 years old with Graves' hyperthyroidism. The CDR3: CANSQDWQYEQYF. The CDR3 DNA reads TGTGCCAACAGCCAAGACTGGCAGTACGAGCAGTACTTC.